This T cell receptor beta chain stems from a study of blood T cell repertoires in COVID-19. Study at large: PBMCs, B-cell-depleted T cells, or T cells provided the cDNA or gDNA that made up the material.

This clone has a single count. Source study methods: Reference gene primer amplification yielded estimated nucleated cell counts. Generated by immunoSEQ multiplex PCR, the TCRdb table keeps only in-frame clones and is missing some. The V and J calls and clone size come from that table; D and trimming were worked out from the DNA. This sample yields about 110,000 clones, of which roughly 80% are seen a single time; approximately 15% belongs to the top ten. Trimming shortened V by 5 bases and J by 5 bases, and 13 bases separated the two germline ends. The CDR3 spans 14 residues. Germline V lookup: CDR1 LGHDT, CDR2 YNNKEL (reference sequence).

The chain recombines TRBV3-1 (or the pseudogene TRBV3-2) with TRBJ1-3; D may be TRBD1 (5 bases). The clonotype was recovered from a woman of 80 years or more with acute or convalescent COVID-19. The sample was peripheral blood. The CDR3 DNA follows: TGTGCCAGCAGCACGGGGGGGGTAAGAAACACCATATATTTT. This translates into CASSTGGVRNTIYF.